This T cell receptor (beta chain) is drawn from a study of fetal regulatory T cell absence and autoimmunity. General observations from the study: Broadly similar TRB gene family usage was seen in pancreas and cord blood. In IPEX syndrome, oligoclonal enrichment was read as supporting prenatal antigen-driven autoimmunity in the pancreas.

Concerning this clone itself: The antigen is not known.

Using immunoSEQ multiplex PCR, the repertoire was profiled, and TCRdb retains in-frame clones only, with some absent. Counted here are around 100,000 clones, about 78% occurring once; the ten biggest clones make up 2%. J lost 0 bases, V lost 1 base, and 3 bases had no gene match. The CDR3 runs 16 residues. The V gene's germline CDR1 is MGHRA and CDR2 YSYEKL. The V gene is TRBV4-1, the J gene TRBJ2-3; 8 nucleotides line up with TRBD2. This clonotype was sampled from a male donor with IPEX syndrome. Input material: pancreas tissue. This CDR3 is CASSQGIAGSTDTQYF. CDR3 DNA sequence: TGCGCCAGCAGCCAAGGCATAGCGGGGAGCACAGATACGCAGTATTTT.